The 10 T cell receptor beta chains reported below all come from one sample, sequenced in a study of shared clonotypes between healthy human individuals. Profiling relied on immunoSEQ multiplex PCR, and the TCRdb table lists in-frame clones only, not all of them. The table shows fewer than 500,000 clones, with almost 80% occurring only once. The sample consisted of PBMCs. The receptors come from a middle-aged woman in good health. Some clones in this sample may be carry-over from other donors' samples.

This clone was counted a few times. The chain uses TRBV29-1 and TRBJ1-1; perhaps TRBD1 as D (6 bases). Trimming shortened V by 6 bases and J by 9 bases, and 17 bases separated the two germline ends. CDR3 length: 12 amino acids. In germline, CDR1 is SQVTM, CDR2 ANQGSEA. CDR3 residues: CSVKTETGKAFF. The CDR3 DNA follows: TGCAGCGTGAAGACGGAGACAGGTAAAGCTTTCTTT.

The chain recombines TRBV6-1 with TRBJ2-7; D might be TRBD1 (6 bases). The CDR3 has 14 amino acids. V was shortened by 6 bases and J by 4 bases, with 16 bases between the two germline ends. In germline, CDR1 is MNHNS, CDR2 SASEGT. CDR3 loop: CASRARDTFYEQYF. For the CDR3, the DNA is TGTGCCAGCAGGGCCCGGGACACCTTTTACGAGCAGTACTTC.

The chain has TRBV7-9 and TRBJ1-5, with no clear D. Between the trimmed V and J ends, which lost 4 bases and 0 bases, there was a span of 4 bases. The germline V gene encodes CDR1 SEHNR and CDR2 FQNEAQ (reference sequence). The CDR3 is 13 amino acids. CDR3 protein: CASSWGSNQPQHF. Here the CDR3 DNA reads TGTGCCAGCAGCTGGGGTAGCAATCAGCCCCAGCATTTT.

This clone was recorded a few times. The chain combines TRBV19 with TRBJ2-4; D not resolved. Germline V lookup: CDR1 LNHDA, CDR2 SQIVND (reference sequence). The CDR3 has 14 residues. The V end lost 7 bases, the J end lost 8 bases, and 18 bases lay between the germline ends. CDR3 coding DNA: TGTGCCAGTACCATGGGGTCGAGGACGGACATTCAGTACTTC. This gives the protein CASTMGSRTDIQYF.

This clone was seen a few times. The chain recombines TRBV7-2 with TRBJ1-1; TRBD1 matches 7 bases. The V segment lost 1 base and the J segment 5 bases; nucleotides outside the gene matches: 4. This CDR3 is built from 14 residues. The germline CDR1 and CDR2 sequences are SGHTA and FQGNSA. The CDR3 protein is CASSLESGGTEAFF. In DNA form, the CDR3 reads TGTGCCAGCAGCTTAGAGTCAGGGGGAACTGAAGCTTTCTTT.

The V and J genes are TRBV5-1 and TRBJ2-5, with 7 bases aligning to TRBD2. Germline V lookup: CDR1 SGHRS, CDR2 YFSETQ. CDR3 length: 15 residues. J lost 2 bases, V lost 1 base, and 5 bases had no gene match. The CDR3 DNA follows: TGCGCCAGCAGCTTGTACGGGACTAAACAAGAGACCCAGTACTTC. Translating gives CASSLYGTKQETQYF.

J is TRBJ1-6 and V is TRBV28, with D possibly TRBD1 on 5 matching bases. There are 14 residues in the CDR3. Between the trimmed V and J ends, which lost 6 bases and 8 bases, there was a span of 14 bases. Germline V gives CDR1 MDHEN, CDR2 SYDVKM. The CDR3 region is CASSPGQKHSPLHF. The CDR3 nucleotides read TGTGCCAGCAGCCCCGGACAAAAACATTCACCCCTCCACTTT.

This sequence joins TRBV7-3 and TRBJ2-2; 11 nucleotides agree with TRBD2. Trimming cost V 5 bases and J 1 base; bases outside gene matches: 3. Germline V lookup: CDR1 SGHTA, CDR2 FQGTGA. There are 16 residues in the CDR3. The CDR3 sequence: CASSRGTSGNTGELFF. Here the CDR3 DNA reads TGTGCCAGCAGCCGGGGGACTAGCGGGAACACCGGGGAGCTGTTTTTT.

V gene TRBV11-2 combines with J gene TRBJ2-3; 10 bases are a match to TRBD2. CDR3 length equals 15 residues. Germline V gene lookup returns CDR1 SGHAT and CDR2 FQNNGV. With 5 bases clipped from V and 5 bases from J, the junction kept 7 bases outside the gene matches. This chain's CDR3 is CASSQRTSGEDTQYF. The CDR3 region has the DNA TGTGCCAGCAGCCAAAGGACTAGCGGCGAAGATACGCAGTATTTT.

CDR3 DNA: TGTGCCAGCAGTGTCCGACAACCGGGCGGGGAGCTGTTTTTT. This sequence encodes CASSVRQPGGELFF. V usage is TRBV25-1 and J usage is TRBJ2-2; D is ambiguous. V shed 4 bases and J shed 7 bases, with 13 bases lying between them. The CDR3 has 14 amino acids. CDR1 is MGHDK, CDR2 SYGVNS, per germline.